Shown below are 27 T cell receptor beta chains from a single sample sequenced in a study of blood T cell repertoires in COVID-19. The protocol was immunoSEQ multiplex PCR, while the TCRdb copy is restricted to in-frame clones and leaves out a portion. The sample includes 250,000 to 300,000 clones, 75% to 90% of them seen just once. Sequenced sample: peripheral blood. The receptors come from a woman in her thirties or forties with acute or convalescent COVID-19.

This rearrangement joins TRBV5-6 to TRBJ2-1; D is possibly TRBD1 (5 bases). The CDR3 spans 16 residues. V lost 7 bases, J lost 4 bases, and 21 bases lay in between. From germline, CDR1 is SGHDT and CDR2 YYEEEE. CDR3 residues: CASSMAGHHEYNEQFF. DNA of the CDR3: TGTGCCAGCTCTATGGCAGGACACCACGAGTACAATGAGCAGTTCTTC.

The chain has TRBV7-2 and TRBJ1-1; 7 nucleotides line up with TRBD1. The CDR3 is 14 amino acids. V lost 5 bases to trimming and J lost 4 bases; unmatched junction nucleotides: 7. CDR1 and CDR2 from the germline V gene are SGHTA and FQGNSA. The CDR3 is CASSIQGLGTEAFF. The CDR3 bases are TGTGCCAGCAGCATACAGGGGTTAGGCACTGAAGCTTTCTTT.

The CDR3 protein is CASSLMGGINYGYTF. Written as DNA, the CDR3 is TGTGCCAGCAGCTTGATGGGGGGGATTAACTATGGCTACACCTTC. The chain is built from TRBV7-9 and TRBJ1-2; D perhaps matches TRBD1 (5 bases). Germline CDR1 and CDR2: SEHNR and FQNEAQ (reference sequence). Trimming removed 3 bases at V and 1 base at J, with 12 bases between. The CDR3 runs 15 residues.

The chain combines TRBV9 with TRBJ2-6; 7 bases align to TRBD1. The CDR3 loop spans 16 amino acids. Germline assignment: CDR1 SGDLS and CDR2 YYNGEE. J lost 2 bases, V lost 3 bases, and 5 bases had no gene match. CDR3 bases: TGTGCCAGCAGCGGACCCGACAGGGCTGGGGCCAACGTCCTGACTTTC. Translation gives CASSGPDRAGANVLTF. Full variable domain (remainder filled in from reference TRBV9 and TRBJ2-6): DSGVTQTPKHLITATGQRVTLRCSPRSGDLSVYWYQQSLDQGLQFLIQYYNGEERAKGNILERFSAQQFPDLHSELNLSSLELGDSALYFCASSGPDRAGANVLTFGAGSRLTVL.

V gene TRBV29-1 combines with J gene TRBJ1-2; weak D call: TRBD1 (6 bases). Trimming cost V 5 bases and J 8 bases, with 27 bases left between them. The CDR3 runs 16 residues. CDR1 is SQVTM, CDR2 ANQGSEA, per germline. The CDR3 sequence: CSVPSPQVTFGGGYTF. CDR3 bases: TGCAGCGTTCCCTCCCCCCAGGTTACCTTTGGGGGCGGCTACACCTTC.

This chain links TRBV21-1 with TRBJ1-1; the table's D gene call, TRBD1, was not cross checked with the DNA. TRBV21-1 is listed as a pseudogene. The CDR3 extends over 17 amino acids. The CDR3, as DNA: TGTGCCAGCAGCAAAGCGATGACGGTAGGGGGGAACACTGAAGCTTTCTTT. This sequence encodes CASSKAMTVGGNTEAFF.

The rearrangement joins TRBV21-1 to TRBJ1-1. TRBV21-1 is described as a pseudogene. The CDR3 sequence is 15 residues long. CDR3 DNA: TGTGCCAGCAGCAAAGCGCGGTTAACGAACACTGAAGCTTTCTTT. It specifies CASSKARLTNTEAFF.

The chain carries TRBV28 and TRBJ1-1; D unresolved. The V gene's germline CDR1 is MDHEN and CDR2 SYDVKM. This CDR3 has 11 residues. Trimming cost V 7 bases and J 8 bases, with 11 bases left between them. The CDR3 coding sequence is TGTGCCAGCACCTCCTCCAGGGAAGCTTTCTTT. Translation: CASTSSREAFF.

This clone was seen a single time. The chain has TRBV5-1 and TRBJ2-3; D is possibly TRBD1 (5 bases). Per the germline V gene, CDR1 is SGHRS and CDR2 is YFSETQ. CDR3 size: 13 residues. The V gene lost 8 bases and the J gene lost 0 bases, with 10 bases spanning the gap. CDR3 region: CASRQGSTDTQYF. As DNA, the CDR3 is TGCGCCAGTCGGCAGGGAAGCACAGATACGCAGTATTTT.

The chain uses TRBV5-6 and TRBJ1-1; D call uncertain. This CDR3 comprises 15 residues. Trimming removed 5 bases at V and 8 bases at J, with 22 bases between. CDR1 SGHDT and CDR2 YYEEEE come from the germline V gene. In DNA form, the CDR3 reads TGTGCCAGCAGTTTTGTTATGGCAGGCCCCTGGGAAGCTTTCTTT. Residues: CASSFVMAGPWEAFF.

The chain joins TRBV24-1 to TRBJ2-1, with 12 bases lining up with TRBD2. This CDR3 contains 13 residues. Trimming cost V 8 bases and J 10 bases; bases outside gene matches: 5. Germline assignment: CDR1 KGHDR and CDR2 SFDVKD. The CDR3 nucleotides read TGTGCCACCATGACTAGCGGGGGCGGGGAGCAGTTCTTC. Its protein is CATMTSGGGEQFF.

The J gene is TRBJ1-6, the V gene TRBV10-3; possible D gene TRBD1, 6 bases. Looked up from germline, CDR1 is ENHRY and CDR2 is SYGVKD. CDR3 length equals 17 residues. V was pared by 2 bases and J by 7 bases, with 18 bases between. The CDR3 sequence is CAISETPGGGPNSPLHF. CDR3 DNA sequence: TGTGCCATCAGTGAGACTCCCGGGGGGGGGCCAAATTCACCCCTCCACTTT.

CDR3: CASSLRDIIYNSPLHF. In DNA form, the CDR3 reads TGTGCCAGCAGCTTGCGGGACATTATCTATAATTCACCCCTCCACTTT. The rearrangement links TRBV5-5 to TRBJ1-6; D may be TRBD1 (6 bases). V dropped 1 base and J dropped 3 bases, with 11 bases sitting between them. CDR3 size: 16 residues. Looked up from germline, CDR1 is SGHKS and CDR2 is YYEKEE (reference sequence). The full variable domain, its missing parts supplied by reference TRBV5-5 and TRBJ1-6, is DAGVTQSPTHLIKTRGQQVTLRCSPISGHKSVSWYQQVLGQGPQFIFQYYEKEERGRGNFPDRFSARQFPNYSSELNVNALLLGDSALYLCASSLRDIIYNSPLHFGNGTRLTVT.

The rearrangement joins TRBV21-1 to TRBJ1-2; the tabulated D call, TRBD1, remains unverified against the DNA. TRBV21-1 is a documented pseudogene. This CDR3 is 13 amino acids long. The CDR3 region has the DNA TGTGCCAGCAGCAACCGGGACAGCTATGGCTACACCTTC. This encodes CASSNRDSYGYTF.

The chain employs TRBV5-1 and TRBJ1-1; D is undetermined. This CDR3 is 17 amino acids long. Germline-derived CDR1 and CDR2 are SGHRS and YFSETQ. V was clipped by 2 bases and J by 4 bases, with 21 bases between them. The CDR3 loop is CASSFRSGGVRGTEAFF. The CDR3 DNA reads TGCGCCAGCAGCTTCCGGTCGGGAGGTGTGCGGGGCACTGAAGCTTTCTTT. The whole variable domain, filled in from reference TRBV5-1 and TRBJ1-1, reads KAGVTQTPRYLIKTRGQQVTLSCSPISGHRSVSWYQQTPGQGLQFLFEYFSETQRNKGNFPGRFSGRQFSNSRSEMNVSTLELGDSALYLCASSFRSGGVRGTEAFFGQGTRLTVV.

The chain recombines TRBV29-1 with TRBJ1-2; tentatively, D is TRBD1 (6 bases). V was pared by 4 bases and J by 4 bases, with 10 bases between. The length of the CDR3 is 12 residues. Germline V gives CDR1 SQVTM, CDR2 ANQGSEA. This CDR3 is CSVGGGLYGYTF. CDR3 in DNA: TGCAGCGTTGGGGGGGGCCTCTATGGCTACACCTTC.

The J gene is TRBJ1-1, the V gene TRBV2; unclear D gene. The CDR3 consists of 16 residues. Germline V lookup: CDR1 SNHLY, CDR2 FYNNEI. V gave up 2 bases and J gave up 1 base, with 14 bases separating them. The DNA of the CDR3 is TGTGCCAGCAGTGAAAGTTCGGGGAGGAGGAACACTGAAGCTTTCTTT. This encodes CASSESSGRRNTEAFF. The variable domain in full, completed from reference TRBV2 and TRBJ1-1, reads EPEVTQTPSHQVTQMGQEVILRCVPISNHLYFYWYRQILGQKVEFLVSFYNNEISEKSEIFDDQFSVERPDGSNFTLKIRSTKLEDSAMYFCASSESSGRRNTEAFFGQGTRLTVV.

J is TRBJ2-7 and V is TRBV2; TRBD1 is a possible D gene (6 bases). V was clipped by 7 bases and J by 6 bases, with 19 bases between them. This CDR3 region has 14 residues. Germline-derived CDR1 and CDR2 are SNHLY and FYNNEI. The CDR3: CASMRASGAIEQYV. The CDR3 DNA follows: TGTGCCAGCATGAGGGCTTCAGGGGCAATCGAGCAGTACGTC.

The chain carries TRBV14 and TRBJ1-1; D unclear. Trimming took off 0 bases at V and 5 bases at J, with 13 bases between the two ends. The CDR3 contains 15 residues. Germline values: CDR1 SGHDN, CDR2 FVKESK. Written as DNA, the CDR3 is TGTGCCAGCAGCCAAGATAACCGGAGATGGACTGAAGCTTTCTTT. Translation: CASSQDNRRWTEAFF.

The chain carries TRBV6-5 and TRBJ1-4; tentatively, D is TRBD1 (5 bases). The CDR3 sequence is 13 residues long. Deletions cut 6 bases from V and 10 bases from J, with 15 bases between. Germline V CDR1 and CDR2: MNHEY, SVGAGI. CDR3 protein: CASSLGGTRKLFF. CDR3 coding DNA: TGTGCCAGCAGCCTTGGGGGGACCCGAAAACTGTTTTTT.

The rearrangement joins TRBV18 to TRBJ1-4; TRBD1 matches 7 bases. V trimming: 6 bases; J trimming: 4 bases; junction bases outside the gene matches: 11. CDR3 length: 16 residues. Germline V lookup: CDR1 KGHSH, CDR2 LQKENI. CDR3 loop: CASSKTRDRDNEKLFF. The CDR3 DNA sequence: TGTGCCAGCTCGAAGACCCGGGACAGAGATAATGAAAAACTGTTTTTT.

The chain combines TRBV6-5 with TRBJ1-2; 8 bases fit TRBD1. This CDR3 has 15 amino acids. The germline CDR1 and CDR2 sequences are MNHEY and SVGAGI. Trimming removed 4 bases from V and 3 bases from J; junction bases left unmatched: 7. The CDR3 coding sequence is TGTGCCAGCAGTTTCGGACAGGGAGTGGACTATGGCTACACCTTC. It translates to CASSFGQGVDYGYTF.

The genes are TRBV5-1 and TRBJ1-1; no clear D. This CDR3 contains 14 residues. Germline assignment: CDR1 SGHRS and CDR2 YFSETQ. The V end was cut by 4 bases, the J end by 1 base, with 11 bases between. The chain's CDR3 is CASSVVTENTEAFF. CDR3 nucleotides: TGCGCCAGCAGCGTAGTAACAGAGAACACTGAAGCTTTCTTT. Based on the CDR3 plus reference TRBV5-1 and TRBJ1-1, the full variable domain is KAGVTQTPRYLIKTRGQQVTLSCSPISGHRSVSWYQQTPGQGLQFLFEYFSETQRNKGNFPGRFSGRQFSNSRSEMNVSTLELGDSALYLCASSVVTENTEAFFGQGTRLTVV.

This chain connects TRBV11-2 to TRBJ1-2; a possible D gene is TRBD1 (5 bases). The germline gives CDR1 SGHAT, CDR2 FQNNGV. The CDR3 runs to 14 residues. V was pared by 5 bases and J by 0 bases, with 10 bases between. The CDR3 sequence is CASSTGGPNYGYTF. DNA for the CDR3: TGTGCCAGCAGCACGGGGGGACCTAACTATGGCTACACCTTC.

This chain connects TRBV2 to TRBJ1-1; D uncertain. Per germline, CDR1 SNHLY and CDR2 FYNNEI. Trimming removed 6 bases from V and 6 bases from J, with 17 bases in between. The CDR3 contains 14 residues. The CDR3 loop reads CASREGEGGPEAFF. The CDR3 bases are TGTGCCAGCAGGGAGGGAGAGGGTGGGCCTGAAGCTTTCTTT.

The rearrangement uses TRBV21-1 and TRBJ1-1; TRBD1, the table's D call, lacks a check against the DNA. TRBV21-1 is reported as a pseudogene. The CDR3 has 16 amino acids. The CDR3 protein is CASSRRDRGHVSEAFF. The CDR3 nucleotides are TGTGCCAGCAGCAGAAGGGACAGGGGGCATGTATCCGAAGCTTTCTTT.

The chain recombines TRBV19 with TRBJ1-1; the D gene is possibly TRBD1 (5 bases). The CDR3 contains 12 residues. V lost 7 bases to trimming and J lost 4 bases, with 10 bases between them. From germline, CDR1 is LNHDA and CDR2 SQIVND (reference sequence). CDR3 in DNA: TGTGCCAGTACGCAGGGACTCACTGAAGCTTTCTTT. Protein product: CASTQGLTEAFF.